This TCR beta chain was captured by sequencing in a study of T-cell memory formation after mild COVID-19. Study-wide findings and caveats: Pre-infection memory showed some responding clones, and this suggested that cross-reactive memory joined. Shrinking CD4+ clones were chiefly CM and EM; CD8+ ones were chiefly EMRA. There was no confirmation that second-wave clones peaking on day 37 were SARS-CoV-2 specific.

In the case of this clonotype: The antigen remains unidentified.

The CDR3 is 15 residues long. Germline CDR1 and CDR2: DFQATT and SNEGSKA (reference sequence). V gave up 3 bases and J gave up 1 base; unmatched junction bases: 6. Amplification by 5'RACE using constant-segment primers produced TCR alpha and TCR beta cDNA libraries that carried sample barcodes and UMIs. TCRdb reprocessed the 5' RACE reads with MiXCR, giving one entry per CDR3 protein. The sample contains 140,000 or so distinct CDR3 sequences, about 14% of which appear only once. The sample comprised PBMCs or a T cell subset sorted from them (not recorded which). The TCR originated in an adult woman who had mild COVID-19 (a few samples of this study predate the infection). Cell type and time point are not known. The rearrangement uses TRBV20-1 and TRBJ1-1; 9 positions agree with TRBD1. The CDR3 coding sequence is TGCAGTGCTAGGAGATCGGGACAGGGGAACACTGAAGCTTTCTTT. Translated, it gives CSARRSGQGNTEAFF.